This TCR beta chain was identified during a study of OX40 agonist ivuxolimab in advanced cancers. The CDR3 length is 12 residues. Per the germline V gene, CDR1 is GTSNPN and CDR2 is SVGIG (reference sequence). Trimming stripped 8 bases from V and 6 bases from J, with 17 bases between. Using immunoSEQ multiplex PCR, the repertoire was profiled, and TCRdb retains in-frame clones only, with some absent. The top ten hold 3.8% of the sample, which has tens of thousands of clones, 91% seen once. The rearrangement joins TRBV30 to TRBJ2-7, with D perhaps assigned TRBD1 or TRBD2 (5 bases each). This TCR came from an adult with an advanced solid tumor such as melanoma, head and neck, liver or kidney cancer. Sequencing used CD4+ or CD8+ T cells sorted from blood, obtained in a trial of the OX40 agonist ivuxolimab. The CDR3 here is CATGPLGVEQYF. As DNA, the CDR3 is TGTGCCACTGGACCGCTGGGGGTCGAGCAGTACTTC.